This T cell receptor beta chain was identified during a study of blood T cell repertoires in COVID-19. The wider study: T cells, B-cell-depleted T cells, or PBMCs supplied cDNA or gDNA.

From germline, CDR1 is MRHNA and CDR2 SNTAGT. CDR3 length: 14 amino acids. V lost 4 bases and J lost 6; bases outside the gene matches: 0. Seattle cases were enrolled at active infection and followed longitudinally. In the original analysis: Amplifying reference gene primers gave estimates of nucleated cell counts. Here immunoSEQ multiplex PCR was the method, and the copy in TCRdb shows in-frame clones only, minus some. V, J and clone size derive from that table, while D and trimming were established from the DNA sequence. The profile shows roughly 60,000 clones, 65% to 90% of them singletons. Sample: peripheral blood. This sequence was found in a man aged 45-60 years with COVID-19, enrolled during active disease. V usage is TRBV6-4 and J usage is TRBJ2-3, with 14 nucleotides matching TRBD2. CDR3 coding DNA: TGTGCCAGCAGTGGACTAGCGGGAGGGGATACGCAGTATTTT. It is translated as CASSGLAGGDTQYF.